This entry concerns a single TCR beta chain. The data are from a study of blood T cell repertoires in COVID-19. Study-level information: In each case, the material was cDNA or gDNA derived from T cells, B-cell-depleted T cells, or PBMCs.

From germline, CDR1 is MNHEY and CDR2 SMNVEV (reference sequence). Trimming stripped 8 bases from V and 5 bases from J, with 18 bases between. The CDR3 extends over 15 amino acids. TCRdb's table, derived via immunoSEQ multiplex PCR, lists solely in-frame clones and lacks some. The top ten clones hold approximately 4.3% of a sample with about 120,000 clones, 70% to 90% of them seen once. The TCR originated in a man aged 40-49 years with acute or convalescent COVID-19. Sequencing used peripheral blood. This chain connects TRBV27 to TRBJ2-2, with D possibly being TRBD1 (5 bases). The CDR3 sequence is CASGSGSRFTGELFF. The CDR3 nucleotides read TGTGCCAGCGGCTCAGGGTCCCGTTTTACCGGGGAGCTGTTTTTT.